The T cell receptor (beta chain) described here comes from a study of blood T cell repertoires in COVID-19. Study summary: Whether acute or convalescent, the COVID-19 samples came from the United States, Italy and Spain. Sources were T cells, B-cell-depleted T cells, or PBMCs; the material itself was cDNA or gDNA.

Method: immunoSEQ multiplex PCR; TCRdb's copy keeps in-frame clones and lacks some. The sample yields more than 140,000 clones, 84% seen once. This CDR3 spans 15 amino acids. Germline CDR1 SGDLS, CDR2 YYNGEE. V shed 3 bases, J shed 2 bases, and the junction held 6 bases outside the gene matches. The receptor was derived from a woman aged 45-59 years in a cohort sampled during active or convalescent COVID-19. The sample comprised peripheral blood. This chain connects TRBV9 to TRBJ2-7; 9 bases align to TRBD1. The CDR3 DNA sequence: TGTGCCAGCAGCGCAAAGGACAGGGGACCCTACGAGCAGTACTTC. It is translated as CASSAKDRGPYEQYF.